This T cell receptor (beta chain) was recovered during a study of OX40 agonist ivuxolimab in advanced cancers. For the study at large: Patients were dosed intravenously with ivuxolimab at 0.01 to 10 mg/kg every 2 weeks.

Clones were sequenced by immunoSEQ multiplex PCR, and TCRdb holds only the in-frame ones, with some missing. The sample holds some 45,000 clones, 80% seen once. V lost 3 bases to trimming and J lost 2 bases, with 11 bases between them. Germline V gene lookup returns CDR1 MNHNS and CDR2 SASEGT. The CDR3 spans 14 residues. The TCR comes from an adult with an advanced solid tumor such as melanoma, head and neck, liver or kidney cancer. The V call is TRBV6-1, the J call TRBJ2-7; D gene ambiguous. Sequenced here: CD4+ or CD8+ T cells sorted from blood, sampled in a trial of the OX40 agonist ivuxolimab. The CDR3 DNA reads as TGTGCCAGCAGTGATTACGCGCATACCTACGAGCAGTACTTC. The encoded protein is CASSDYAHTYEQYF.